Shown below are 9 T cell receptor beta chains from a single sample sequenced in a study of T cell changes during pregnancy in multiple sclerosis. Produced via immunoSEQ multiplex PCR; TCRdb's table is partial and in-frame only. The sample holds tens of thousands of clones, approximately 88% seen once. The sequenced sample was peripheral blood, obtained in the first trimester of pregnancy. These receptors were collected from a female donor with multiple sclerosis, enrolled in a pregnancy study.

The gene calls are TRBV28 and TRBJ1-3; TRBD1 agrees at 7 bases. CDR1 and CDR2 from the germline V gene are MDHEN and SYDVKM. There are 16 residues in the CDR3. V was clipped by 1 base and J by 2 bases; unmatched bases: 5. The CDR3 reads CASSLFRGVAGNTIYF. The CDR3 DNA sequence: TGTGCCAGCAGTTTATTCAGGGGGGTAGCTGGAAACACCATATATTTT.

The chain employs TRBV27 and TRBJ2-3, with 7 bases aligning to TRBD1. With V trimmed by 6 bases and J by 0 bases, 3 bases remained unmatched. The CDR3 is 14 amino acids. From germline, CDR1 is MNHEY and CDR2 SMNVEV (reference sequence). CDR3 DNA: TGTGCCAGCAGCCAGGGGGTCAGCACAGATACGCAGTATTTT. Encoded protein: CASSQGVSTDTQYF.

The rearrangement joins TRBV10-3 to TRBJ1-5, with 9 bases aligning to TRBD1. Germline-derived CDR1 and CDR2 are ENHRY and SYGVKD. J was trimmed by 4 bases and V by 6 bases; bases with no gene match: 7. The CDR3 extends over 15 amino acids. For the CDR3, the DNA is TGTGCCATCAGCGTGACAGGGGGGGGTAATCAGCCCCAGCATTTT. Protein sequence: CAISVTGGGNQPQHF.

The sample holds a few counts of this clone. This chain connects TRBV6-1 to TRBJ2-7, with 10 bases that match TRBD2. CDR3 length equals 14 residues. Per germline, CDR1 MNHNS and CDR2 SASEGT. V lost 7 bases to trimming and J lost 5 bases; unmatched junction nucleotides: 8. The CDR3 nucleotides read TGTGCCAGCACCGAAGGAGCGGGAGGGCACGAGCAGTACTTC. Its protein is CASTEGAGGHEQYF.

This clone was seen just once. The chain recombines TRBV2 with TRBJ2-7; D is possibly TRBD1 (6 bases). V was cut by 7 bases and J by 7 bases, with 17 bases left in between. CDR1 is SNHLY and CDR2 is FYNNEI in the germline V gene. This CDR3 has 13 amino acids. The CDR3 sequence: CASMLDRTAEQYF. CDR3 DNA sequence: TGTGCCAGCATGCTTGACAGGACTGCGGAGCAGTACTTC.

V gene TRBV2 combines with J gene TRBJ2-7, with D tentatively TRBD2 (5 bases). The V gene's germline CDR1 is SNHLY and CDR2 FYNNEI. The CDR3 has 17 amino acids. The V gene lost 5 bases and the J gene lost 6 bases, with 26 bases spanning the gap. The DNA for the CDR3 is TGTGCCAGCAGTAACAACCTCCGGACTTCCCGTACTGCCGAGCAGTACTTC. It encodes CASSNNLRTSRTAEQYF.

The genes are TRBV30 and TRBJ2-5; a weak D match, TRBD1 (5 bases). The DNA end is a closer match to TRBJ2-7, so the J assignment may be wrong. This CDR3 region has 13 residues. Germline V gene sequence: CDR1 GTSNPN, CDR2 SVGIG (reference sequence). CDR3 loop: CAWSESEGVEQYF. The CDR3 DNA reads TGTGCCTGGAGCGAATCAGAAGGGGTCGAGCAGTACTTC.

J is TRBJ2-3 and V is TRBV5-1; 7 bases line up with TRBD1. The CDR3 runs to 17 residues. The V gene's germline CDR1 is SGHRS and CDR2 YFSETQ. V lost 0 bases and J lost 1; bases outside the gene matches: 8. In DNA, the CDR3 is TGCGCCAGCAGCTTGGTAGAAGGTGACAGGGGCACAGATACGCAGTATTTT. Translation gives CASSLVEGDRGTDTQYF.

V gene TRBV9 combines with J gene TRBJ2-1; D might be TRBD2 (5 bases). V lost 4 bases and J lost 14, with 22 bases in between. CDR3 length: 14 residues. Germline-derived CDR1 and CDR2 are SGDLS and YYNGEE. Here the CDR3 reads CASSTSASFEVKFF. CDR3 sequence (DNA): TGTGCCAGCAGCACTAGTGCTAGTTTTGAGGTGAAGTTCTTC.